A selection of T cell receptor beta chains follows, all from one sample in a study of T cell responses to AZD1222 COVID-19 vaccine. Assay: immunoSEQ multiplex PCR; the TCRdb copy retains only in-frame clones and omits some. This table holds roughly 96,000 clones, more than 75% found once. The sample here was peripheral blood, taken on day 0 of AZD1222 vaccination. The receptors here all came from an adult in good health. Each CDR3 is given with its conserved first and last residue. D genes are given only for firm matches. For some rows the clone size is stated as once, few or many, or as a class when expanded; others skip it.

CDR3 length	clone size	V gene	D gene	J gene	CDR3 DNA	CDR3 protein
15	NA	TRBV5-1	TRBD1	TRBJ1-4	TGCGCCAGCAGCTTAACCGGGACAGGGAGCGAAAAACTGTTTTTT	CASSLTGTGSEKLFF
17	NA	TRBV4-2	NA	TRBJ2-1	TGTGCCAGCAGCCAAGAGGTAGCGGAATCCTCCTACAATGAGCAGTTCTTC	CASSQEVAESSYNEQFF
14	NA	TRBV19	TRBD1	TRBJ1-2	TGTGCCAGTCAGGACGAGACCAGGGGGAAGGGCTACACCTTC	CASQDETRGKGYTF
13	NA	TRBV7-3	NA	TRBJ2-7	TGTGCCAGCAGCTTAACCCAGGAGACGAAGCAGTACTTC	CASSLTQETKQYF
13	NA	TRBV30	NA	TRBJ2-1	TGTGCCTGGGGCGCTCGCTACGGCAATGAGCAGTTCTTC	CAWGARYGNEQFF
12	once	TRBV10-3	TRBD1	TRBJ1-1	TGTGCCATCAGCAAACAGGGGACTGAAGCTTTCTTT	CAISKQGTEAFF
14	NA	TRBV13	TRBD2	TRBJ2-7	TGTGCCAGCGCACCGGGACTAGGGACTTGGGAGCAGTACTTC	CASAPGLGTWEQYF
15	once	TRBV5-1	NA	TRBJ1-2	TGCGCCAGCAGCTTGGCGGGGAAGGAAGGCTATGGCTACACCTTC	CASSLAGKEGYGYTF
14	NA	TRBV6-1	NA	TRBJ1-1	TGTGCCAGCAGTGGAGCGTTCATGAACACTGAAGCTTTCTTT	CASSGAFMNTEAFF
12	NA	TRBV5-1	NA	TRBJ1-2	TGCGCCAGCAGCTTGGCCTCAGGTGGCTACACCTTC	CASSLASGGYTF
10	NA	TRBV5-1	NA	TRBJ2-2	TGCGCCAGCACCCCCGGGGAGCTGTTTTTT	CASTPGELFF
16	once	TRBV7-8	NA	TRBJ2-1	TGTGCCAGCAGCCCCCGGAAGGGGGTCTCCTACAATGAGCAGTTCTTC	CASSPRKGVSYNEQFF
16	NA	TRBV6-2/TRBV6-3	TRBD1	TRBJ1-1	TGTGCCAGCAGTGAGGACAGGGGGCAGGCCGACACTGAAGCTTTCTTT	CASSEDRGQADTEAFF
14	once	TRBV7-2	NA	TRBJ1-3	TGTGCCAGCAGCGAAGACAGCTCTGGAAACACCATATATTTT	CASSEDSSGNTIYF
14	NA	TRBV2	TRBD1	TRBJ1-1	TGTGCCAGCAGTTGGGACAGGGATGGCACTGAAGCTTTCTTT	CASSWDRDGTEAFF
17	NA	TRBV4-1	NA	TRBJ2-5	TGCGCCAGCAGCCATTTCAGCCGGGACTCCTCGCAAGAGACCCAGTACTTC	CASSHFSRDSSQETQYF
14	NA	TRBV5-1	TRBD1	TRBJ1-6	TGCGCCAGCAGACCTAACAGGGGAAATTCACCCCTCCACTTT	CASRPNRGNSPLHF
16	once	TRBV24-1	NA	TRBJ2-5	TGTGCCACCAGTGATTCCGGCCCTCGGGAGAGGGAGACCCAGTACTTC	CATSDSGPRERETQYF
16	once	TRBV10-1	TRBD2	TRBJ2-3	TGCGCCAGCAGTGAGAAAGGACTAGCGGGCCTGAATACGCAGTATTTT	CASSEKGLAGLNTQYF
13	few	TRBV5-4	NA	TRBJ1-6	TGTGCCAGCAGCTTGGAGGGGTTTTCACCCCTCCACTTT	CASSLEGFSPLHF
16	NA	TRBV4-2	NA	TRBJ2-1	TGTGCCAGCAGCCAATCAATAGGGAGCTCCTACAATGAGCAGTTCTTC	CASSQSIGSSYNEQFF
13	few	TRBV19	NA	TRBJ2-5	TGTGCCAGTAGTATATCACTGGTAGGGACCCAGTACTTC	CASSISLVGTQYF
16	few	TRBV19	TRBD1	TRBJ1-3	TGTGCCAGTAGTATAGAGGGACAGGGGGCTGGAAACACCATATATTTT	CASSIEGQGAGNTIYF
13	NA	TRBV6-4	NA	TRBJ1-1	TGTGCCAGCAGTACAACAGCGAACACTGAAGCTTTCTTT	CASSTTANTEAFF
17	NA	TRBV28	TRBD1	TRBJ1-3	TGTGCCAGCAGCCTCGGGACAGGTCTTTCCTCTGGAAACACCATATATTTT	CASSLGTGLSSGNTIYF
15	once	TRBV2	NA	TRBJ2-5	TGTGCCAGCAGTGATAGCCGGGGAAACCAAGAGACCCAGTACTTC	CASSDSRGNQETQYF
15	NA	TRBV28	NA	TRBJ1-2	TGTGCCAGCAGTTTAGGTTCGGACAGAACCTATGGCTACACCTTC	CASSLGSDRTYGYTF
18	many	TRBV11-2	TRBD1	TRBJ1-4	TGTGCCAGCAGCTTAGATCAGTTTGGAACGGGACAGGTTGAAAAACTGTTTTTT	CASSLDQFGTGQVEKLFF
17	NA	TRBV6-6	NA	TRBJ1-5	TGTGCCAGCAGTCCCCCGGGGGGTGGAGATAGCAATCAGCCCCAGCATTTT	CASSPPGGGDSNQPQHF
16	NA	TRBV3-1/TRBV3-2	NA	TRBJ1-6	TGTGCCAGCAGCCAAGTACCTTCGGGGGGAAATTCACCCCTCCACTTT	CASSQVPSGGNSPLHF
16	NA	TRBV5-1	TRBD2	TRBJ2-2	TGCGCCAGCAGCTTGGTGGCGGGAGGGAACACCGGGGAGCTGTTTTTT	CASSLVAGGNTGELFF
14	NA	TRBV5-5	NA	TRBJ2-5	TGTGCCAGCAGCTTTGGCGGTCAGGGAGAGACCCAGTACTTC	CASSFGGQGETQYF
15	NA	TRBV18	NA	TRBJ2-3	TGTGCCAGCTCACCACCCCAAACAGGGTCAGATACGCAGTATTTT	CASSPPQTGSDTQYF
13	NA	TRBV9	NA	TRBJ2-1	TGTGCCAGCAGCCCCGGGACATCGAATGAGCAGTTCTTC	CASSPGTSNEQFF
16	NA	TRBV27	NA	TRBJ2-7	TGTGCCAGCGGGTCACTGGGGGCGGGAGAAGATTACGAGCAGTACTTC	CASGSLGAGEDYEQYF
15	NA	TRBV27	TRBD1	TRBJ2-7	TGTGCCAGCAGTTTCGACAGGGGCCCTACCTACGAGCAGTACTTC	CASSFDRGPTYEQYF
15	NA	TRBV20-1	NA	TRBJ1-1	TGCAGTGCTAGTCGATCAGGTCCGATGAACACTGAAGCTTTCTTT	CSASRSGPMNTEAFF
13	NA	TRBV7-6	TRBD1	TRBJ1-5	TGTGCCAGCAGCCGACAGGGGGGTCAGCCCCAGCATTTT	CASSRQGGQPQHF
16	NA	TRBV4-1	NA	TRBJ1-1	TGCGCCAGCAGCCAAGGTGGGGGGCTCGGGGACACTGAAGCTTTCTTT	CASSQGGGLGDTEAFF
18	NA	TRBV9	TRBD2	TRBJ2-3	TGTGCCAGCAGCGTAGCTACCAGCGGGAGGCTGTCCCCAGATACGCAGTATTTT	CASSVATSGRLSPDTQYF
17	NA	TRBV7-6	TRBD1	TRBJ1-6	TGTGCCAGGCGAGCCAGGGGGGTTAATTCCTATAATTCACCCCTCCACTTT	CARRARGVNSYNSPLHF
15	NA	TRBV28	TRBD1	TRBJ1-1	TGTGCCAGCAGTCCTCAGGGGGCGCTAGGCACTGAAGCTTTCTTT	CASSPQGALGTEAFF
15	once	TRBV7-8	NA	TRBJ1-4	TGTGCCAGCAGCTTAGTCGGGGGGTATAATGAAAAACTGTTTTTT	CASSLVGGYNEKLFF
15	NA	TRBV28	TRBD1	TRBJ2-7	TGTGCCAGCAGTTTATTACCGGGACAGGGTCCCGAGCAGTACTTC	CASSLLPGQGPEQYF
14	NA	TRBV1	NA	TRBJ2-7	TGCACCAGCACCCACCGGGAGGGCGCCGAGGAGCAGTACTTC	CTSTHREGAEEQYF
13	NA	TRBV7-2	NA	TRBJ2-5	TGTGCCAGCAGCTTATATTACCAAGAGACCCAGTACTTC	CASSLYYQETQYF
14	NA	TRBV7-9	NA	TRBJ2-1	TGTGCCAGCAGCTTAGATGACTACTACAATGAGCAGTTCTTC	CASSLDDYYNEQFF